This T cell receptor beta chain derives from a study of T cell responses to AZD1222 COVID-19 vaccine. CDR3 size: 13 residues. In germline, CDR1 is SGHNT, CDR2 YYREEE (reference sequence). V dropped 3 bases and J dropped 3 bases, with 9 bases sitting between them. Data came from immunoSEQ multiplex PCR; TCRdb stores just in-frame clones and leaves some out. Here the sample spans approximately 260,000 clones, just over 90% being singletons. V usage is TRBV5-4 and J usage is TRBJ1-1; maybe TRBD1 (5 bases). Sequencing used peripheral blood, obtained on day 0 of AZD1222 vaccination. The TCR comes from an adult in good health. CDR3 region: CASSSGGDTEAFF. CDR3 in DNA: TGTGCCAGCAGCTCTGGGGGGGACACTGAAGCTTTCTTT.